A selection of T cell receptor beta chains follows, all from one sample in a study of cytomegalovirus exposure and HLA in healthy donors. Method: immunoSEQ multiplex PCR; TCRdb's copy keeps in-frame clones and lacks some. Found here are around 300,000 clones, about 87% of them singletons; the top ten hold about 2.5%. Sequencing was performed on PBMCs. These receptors were collected from a woman between 18 and 30 years old in good health and CMV-seronegative. CDR3s include the opening cysteine and the closing phenylalanine or tryptophan. D genes are given only for firm matches. Clone sizes are given selectively: once, few, many, or a class where the clone is expanded.

d_call j_call v_call cdr3_length clone_size cdr3_nt cdr3_aa
NA TRBJ1-6 TRBV5-8 16 NA TGTGCCAGCAGCTTTGGGGACACCGTTCCTAATTCACCCCTCCACTTT CASSFGDTVPNSPLHF
NA TRBJ1-1 TRBV6-1 12 once TGTGCCAGCCACCAGGGTGGGACTGAAGCTTTCTTT CASHQGGTEAFF
NA TRBJ2-2 TRBV6-1 16 NA TGTGCCAGCAGTGAAGCGGAACAGGTGAACACCGGGGAGCTGTTTTTT CASSEAEQVNTGELFF
TRBD1 TRBJ2-1 TRBV11-3 15 NA TGTGCCAGCAGCTTCGGGAGACAGGGGTACAATGAGCAGTTCTTC CASSFGRQGYNEQFF
NA TRBJ1-1 TRBV5-1 14 once TGCGCCAGCAGCTTTGTCTCCGGGAACACTGAAGCTTTCTTT CASSFVSGNTEAFF
TRBD1 TRBJ1-1 TRBV6-6 15 NA TGTGCCAGCAGTCGATACAGGGGACAAAGAACTGAAGCTTTCTTT CASSRYRGQRTEAFF
TRBD2 TRBJ2-1 TRBV19 19 NA TGTGCCAGTAGGGCCCCGGGACTAGCGGGGGGAGCCTCCTACAATGAGCAGTTCTTC CASRAPGLAGGASYNEQFF
TRBD2 TRBJ2-7 TRBV2 15 NA TGTGCCAGCAGTGCGGGCCTAGCGGGGATGTACGAGCAGTACTTC CASSAGLAGMYEQYF
TRBD1 TRBJ2-1 TRBV19 15 NA TGTGCCAGTACTTTGAGACAGGGTACAGGGGATGAGCAGTTCTTC CASTLRQGTGDEQFF
TRBD1 TRBJ1-1 TRBV29-1 14 NA TGCAGCGTTGTAGGACAGGGGGCGAGCACTGAAGCTTTCTTT CSVVGQGASTEAFF
TRBD1 TRBJ1-2 TRBV10-3 13 NA TGTGCCATCAACATGGACAGGGCGGATGGCTACACCTTC CAINMDRADGYTF
TRBD1 TRBJ2-3 TRBV5-1 16 NA TGCGCCAGCAGCTTGGCTAAGACAGGGGTCGGGAATACGCAGTATTTT CASSLAKTGVGNTQYF
NA TRBJ2-3 TRBV6-6 14 once TGTGCCAGCAGTTACTCGGGCCCTACAGATACGCAGTATTTT CASSYSGPTDTQYF
TRBD1 TRBJ1-5 TRBV19 16 NA TGTGCCAGTAGGACCGCGGGACAGGGAAACAATCAGCCCCAGCATTTT CASRTAGQGNNQPQHF
TRBD1 TRBJ1-2 TRBV6-5 13 NA TGTGCCAGCAGCCGTTGGACAGGGGAAGGCTACACCTTC CASSRWTGEGYTF
TRBD1 TRBJ2-1 TRBV11-2 16 NA TGTGCCAGCAGCTCGCAACAGGGGGCTTATTACAATGAGCAGTTCTTC CASSSQQGAYYNEQFF
NA TRBJ1-1 TRBV5-4 14 NA TGTGCCAGCAGCCATACAGACAGACCAATTGAAGCTTTCTTT CASSHTDRPIEAFF
NA TRBJ1-3 TRBV4-1 15 NA TGCGCCAGCAGTTCTGGACGGACACAAGGAAACACCATATATTTT CASSSGRTQGNTIYF
TRBD2 TRBJ2-1 TRBV6-1 15 NA TGTGCCAGCAGTGAATCGGGTAGCGGGGGCCATGAGCAGTTCTTC CASSESGSGGHEQFF
TRBD1 TRBJ1-1 TRBV2 14 NA TGTGCCAGCAGCGCCGGGACAGCGAACACTGAAGCTTTCTTT CASSAGTANTEAFF
TRBD1 TRBJ2-5 TRBV7-7 15 NA TGTGCTAGCAGCTTAAGCACAGGGGCGGGAGAGACCCAGTACTTC CASSLSTGAGETQYF
NA TRBJ1-4 TRBV29-1 13 NA TGCAGCGTTCACGACGGAGAAAATGAAAAACTGTTTTTT CSVHDGENEKLFF
NA TRBJ1-2 TRBV5-1 13 NA TGCGCCAGCGGCCGGGGGATTAGCGATGGCTACACCTTC CASGRGISDGYTF
TRBD1 TRBJ1-6 TRBV6-1 13 NA TGTGCCAGATCACAGGGGTCCGGTTCACCCCTCCACTTT CARSQGSGSPLHF
TRBD1 TRBJ2-2 TRBV7-2 16 NA TGTGCCAGCAGCCTACGGGACAGGGGTAATACCGGGGAGCTGTTTTTT CASSLRDRGNTGELFF
NA TRBJ1-1 TRBV2 13 NA TGTGCCAGACTAGACGGTCCCCCTCCTGAAGCTTTCTTT CARLDGPPPEAFF